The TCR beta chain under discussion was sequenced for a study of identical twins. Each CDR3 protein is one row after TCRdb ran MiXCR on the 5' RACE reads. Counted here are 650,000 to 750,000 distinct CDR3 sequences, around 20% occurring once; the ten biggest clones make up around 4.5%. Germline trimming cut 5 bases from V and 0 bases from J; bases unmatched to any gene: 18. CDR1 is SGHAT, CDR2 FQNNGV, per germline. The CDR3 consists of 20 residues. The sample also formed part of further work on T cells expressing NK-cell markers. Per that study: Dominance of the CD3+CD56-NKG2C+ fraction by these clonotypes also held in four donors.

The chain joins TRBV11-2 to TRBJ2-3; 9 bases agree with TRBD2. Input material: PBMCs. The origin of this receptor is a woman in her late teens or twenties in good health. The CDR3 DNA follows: TGTGCCAGCAGCCCCCGACTAGCGGATATACCATCTACTAGCACAGATACGCAGTATTTT. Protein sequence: CASSPRLADIPSTSTDTQYF. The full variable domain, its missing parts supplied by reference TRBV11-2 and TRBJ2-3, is EAGVAQSPRYKIIEKRQSVAFWCNPISGHATLYWYQQILGQGPKLLIQFQNNGVVDDSQLPKDRFSAERLKGVDSTLKIQPAKLEDSAVYLCASSPRLADIPSTSTDTQYFGPGTRLTVL.